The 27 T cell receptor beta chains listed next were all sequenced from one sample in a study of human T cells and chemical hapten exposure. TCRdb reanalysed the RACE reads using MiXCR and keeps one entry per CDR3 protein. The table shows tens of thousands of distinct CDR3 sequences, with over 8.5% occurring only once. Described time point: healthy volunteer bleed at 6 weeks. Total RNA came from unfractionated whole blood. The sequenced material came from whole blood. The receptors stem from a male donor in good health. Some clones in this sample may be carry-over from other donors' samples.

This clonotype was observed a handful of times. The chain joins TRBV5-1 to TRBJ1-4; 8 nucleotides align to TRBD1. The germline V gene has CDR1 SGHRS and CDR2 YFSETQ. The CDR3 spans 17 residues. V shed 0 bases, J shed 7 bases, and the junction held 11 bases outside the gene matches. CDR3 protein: CASSLEGDRSHGEKLFF. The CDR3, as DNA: TGCGCCAGCAGCTTGGAGGGGGACAGGAGTCACGGTGAAAAACTGTTTTTT.

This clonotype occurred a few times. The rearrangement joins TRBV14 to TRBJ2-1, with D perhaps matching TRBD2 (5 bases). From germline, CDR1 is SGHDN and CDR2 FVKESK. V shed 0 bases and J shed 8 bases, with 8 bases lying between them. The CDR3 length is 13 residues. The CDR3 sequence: CASSQELRDEQFF. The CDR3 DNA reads TGTGCCAGCAGCCAAGAGTTGAGGGATGAGCAGTTCTTC. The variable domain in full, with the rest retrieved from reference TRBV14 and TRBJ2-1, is EAGVTQFPSHSVIEKGQTVTLRCDPISGHDNLYWYRRVMGKEIKFLLHFVKESKQDESGMPNNRFLAERTGGTYSTLKVQPAELEDSGVYFCASSQELRDEQFFGPGTRLTVL.

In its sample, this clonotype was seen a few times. CDR3 region: CASSLIEQTQYF. The CDR3 DNA reads TGTGCCAGCAGCTTGATAGAGCAGACCCAGTACTTC. The chain uses TRBV7-9 and TRBJ2-5; D is uncertain. V was shortened by 3 bases and J by 6 bases, with 8 bases between the two germline ends. Germline V CDR1 and CDR2: SEHNR, FQNEAQ (reference sequence). The CDR3 has 12 amino acids. The full variable domain, completed using reference TRBV7-9 and TRBJ2-5, is DTGVSQNPRHKITKRGQNVTFRCDPISEHNRLYWYRQTLGQGPEFLTYFQNEAQLEKSRLLSDRFSAERPKGSFSTLEIQRTEQGDSAMYLCASSLIEQTQYFGPGTRLLVL.

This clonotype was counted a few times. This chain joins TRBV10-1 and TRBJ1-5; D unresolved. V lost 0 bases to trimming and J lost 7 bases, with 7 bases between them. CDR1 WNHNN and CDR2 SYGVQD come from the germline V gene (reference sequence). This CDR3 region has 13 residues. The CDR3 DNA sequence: TGCGCCAGCAGTGAGTCGGAGGGCCAGCCCCAGCATTTT. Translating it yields CASSESEGQPQHF.

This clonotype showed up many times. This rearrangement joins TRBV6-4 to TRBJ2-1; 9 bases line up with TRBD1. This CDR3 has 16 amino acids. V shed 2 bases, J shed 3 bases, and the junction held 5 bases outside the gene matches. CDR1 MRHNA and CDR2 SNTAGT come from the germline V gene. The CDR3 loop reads CASSDDPGQGYNEQFF. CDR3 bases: TGTGCCAGCAGTGACGACCCGGGACAGGGCTACAATGAGCAGTTCTTC.

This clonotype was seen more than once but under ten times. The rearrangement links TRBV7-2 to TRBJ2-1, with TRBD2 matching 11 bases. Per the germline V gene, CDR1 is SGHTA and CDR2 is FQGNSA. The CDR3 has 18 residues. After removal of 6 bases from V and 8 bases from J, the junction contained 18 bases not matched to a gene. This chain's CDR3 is CASSSRLVAGGVSDEQFF. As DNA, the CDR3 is TGTGCCAGCAGTTCCCGTTTGGTAGCGGGAGGGGTATCCGATGAGCAGTTCTTC.

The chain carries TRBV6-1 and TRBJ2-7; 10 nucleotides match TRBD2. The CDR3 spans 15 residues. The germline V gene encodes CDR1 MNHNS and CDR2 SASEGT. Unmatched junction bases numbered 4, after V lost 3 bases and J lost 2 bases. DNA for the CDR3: TGTGCCAGCAGTGAGCGAGCGGGAGGGACCTACGAGCAGTACTTC. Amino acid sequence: CASSERAGGTYEQYF.

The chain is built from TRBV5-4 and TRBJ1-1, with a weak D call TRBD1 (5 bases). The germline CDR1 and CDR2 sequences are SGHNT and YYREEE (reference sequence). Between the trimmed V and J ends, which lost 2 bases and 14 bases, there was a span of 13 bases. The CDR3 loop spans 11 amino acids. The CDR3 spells CASSFRGPPFF. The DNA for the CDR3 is TGTGCCAGCAGCTTCCGGGGACCTCCCTTCTTT. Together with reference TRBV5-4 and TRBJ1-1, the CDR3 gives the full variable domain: ETGVTQSPTHLIKTRGQQVTLRCSSQSGHNTVSWYQQALGQGPQFIFQYYREEENGRGNFPPRFSGLQFPNYSSELNVNALELDDSALYLCASSFRGPPFFGQGTRLTVV.

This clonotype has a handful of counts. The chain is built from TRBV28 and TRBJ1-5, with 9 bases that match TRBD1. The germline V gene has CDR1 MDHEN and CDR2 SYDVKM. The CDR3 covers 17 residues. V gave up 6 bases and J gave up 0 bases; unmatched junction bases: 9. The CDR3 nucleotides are TGTGCCAGCAGAGATCGGGACAGGGCCTATAGCAATCAGCCCCAGCATTTT. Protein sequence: CASRDRDRAYSNQPQHF.

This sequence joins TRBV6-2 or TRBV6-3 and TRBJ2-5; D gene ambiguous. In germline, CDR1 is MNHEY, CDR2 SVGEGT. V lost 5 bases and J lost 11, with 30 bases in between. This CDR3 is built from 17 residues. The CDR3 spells CASSPSAASDDLGGQYF. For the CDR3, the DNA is TGTGCCAGCAGTCCCAGCGCAGCCTCGGACGACCTGGGCGGACAGTACTTC.

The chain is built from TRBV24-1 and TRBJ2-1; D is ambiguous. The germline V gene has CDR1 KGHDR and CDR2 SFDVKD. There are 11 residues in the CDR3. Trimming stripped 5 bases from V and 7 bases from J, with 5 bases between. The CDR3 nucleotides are TGTGCCACCAGTGTGGGGAATGAGCAGTTCTTC. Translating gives CATSVGNEQFF.

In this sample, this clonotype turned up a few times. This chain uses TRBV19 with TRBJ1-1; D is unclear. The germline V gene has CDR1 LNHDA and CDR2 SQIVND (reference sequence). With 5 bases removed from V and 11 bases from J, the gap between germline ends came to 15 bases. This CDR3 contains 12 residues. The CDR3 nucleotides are TGTGCCAGTAGTCCGCCGGCGGGGTGGGCTTTCTTT. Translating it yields CASSPPAGWAFF.

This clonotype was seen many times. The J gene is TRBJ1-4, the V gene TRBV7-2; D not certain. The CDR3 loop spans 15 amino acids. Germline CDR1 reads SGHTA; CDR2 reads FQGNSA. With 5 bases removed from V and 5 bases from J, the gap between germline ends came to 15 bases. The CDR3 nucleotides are TGTGCCAGCAGCGGCAGCATCGCTCGCAATGAAAAACTGTTTTTT. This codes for CASSGSIARNEKLFF. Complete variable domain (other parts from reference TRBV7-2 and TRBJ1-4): GAGVSQSPSNKVTEKGKDVELRCDPISGHTALYWYRQSLGQGLEFLIYFQGNSAPDKSGLPSDRFSAERTGGSVSTLTIQRTQQEDSAVYLCASSGSIARNEKLFFGSGTQLSVL.

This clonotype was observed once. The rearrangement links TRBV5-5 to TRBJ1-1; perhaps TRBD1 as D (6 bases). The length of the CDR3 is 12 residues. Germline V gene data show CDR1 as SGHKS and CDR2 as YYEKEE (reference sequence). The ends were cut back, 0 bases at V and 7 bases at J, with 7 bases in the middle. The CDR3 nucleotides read TGTGCCAGCAGCTTGGCGGACAGTGAAGCTTTCTTT. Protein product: CASSLADSEAFF.

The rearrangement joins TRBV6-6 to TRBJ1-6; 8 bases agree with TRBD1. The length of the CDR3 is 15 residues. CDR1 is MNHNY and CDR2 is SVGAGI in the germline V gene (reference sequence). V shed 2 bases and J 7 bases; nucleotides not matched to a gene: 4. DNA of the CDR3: TGTGCCAGCAGTTACGGTCAGGGGGCAAATTCACCCCTCCACTTT. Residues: CASSYGQGANSPLHF.

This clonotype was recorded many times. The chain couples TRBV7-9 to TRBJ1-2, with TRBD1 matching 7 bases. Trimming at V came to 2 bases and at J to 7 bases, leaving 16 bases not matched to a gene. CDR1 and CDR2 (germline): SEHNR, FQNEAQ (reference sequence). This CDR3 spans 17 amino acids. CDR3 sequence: CASSLRFRAGGEVGYTF. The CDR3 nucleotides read TGTGCCAGCAGCTTACGTTTCCGGGCAGGGGGAGAGGTTGGCTACACCTTC.

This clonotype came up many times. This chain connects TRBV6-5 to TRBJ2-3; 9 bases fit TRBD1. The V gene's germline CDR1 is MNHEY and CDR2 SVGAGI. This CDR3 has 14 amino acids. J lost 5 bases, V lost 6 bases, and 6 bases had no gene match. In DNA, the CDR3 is TGTGCCAGCAGGACAGGGGGTTTGGAAGATACGCAGTATTTT. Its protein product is CASRTGGLEDTQYF.

The CDR3 here is CSPRDRVSGNTIYF. For the CDR3, the DNA is TGCAGCCCCCGGGACAGGGTCTCTGGAAACACCATATATTTT. The V and J genes are TRBV20-1 and TRBJ1-3, with 9 nucleotides matching TRBD1. The germline V gene encodes CDR1 DFQATT and CDR2 SNEGSKA (reference sequence). This CDR3 is 14 amino acids long.

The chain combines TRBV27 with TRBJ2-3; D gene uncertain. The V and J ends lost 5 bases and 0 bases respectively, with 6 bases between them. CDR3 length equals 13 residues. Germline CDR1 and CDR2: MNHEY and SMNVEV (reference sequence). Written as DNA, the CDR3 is TGTGCCAGCAGTCTCTTTAGCACAGATACGCAGTATTTT. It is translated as CASSLFSTDTQYF.

DNA of the CDR3: TGCAGTGCTAGAGATCCGAGGGGTACAGATACGCAGTATTTT. It yields the protein CSARDPRGTDTQYF. The rearrangement joins TRBV20-1 to TRBJ2-3, with D tentatively TRBD1 or TRBD2 (5 bases each). Germline CDR1 is DFQATT and CDR2 is SNEGSKA (reference sequence). V dropped 0 bases and J dropped 3 bases, with 10 bases sitting between them. CDR3 length equals 14 residues.

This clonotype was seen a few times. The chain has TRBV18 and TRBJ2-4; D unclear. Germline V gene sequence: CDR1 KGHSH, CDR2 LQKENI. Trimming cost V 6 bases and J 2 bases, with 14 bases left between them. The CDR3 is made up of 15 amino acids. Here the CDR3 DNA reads TGTGCCAGCTCCTTCGAGGCAGGAACCAAAAACATTCAGTACTTC. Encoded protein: CASSFEAGTKNIQYF. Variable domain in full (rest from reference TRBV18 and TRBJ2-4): NAGVMQNPRHLVRRRGQEARLRCSPMKGHSHVYWYRQLPEEGLKFMVYLQKENIIDESGMPKERFSAEFPKEGPSILRIQQVVRGDSAAYFCASSFEAGTKNIQYFGAGTRLSVL.

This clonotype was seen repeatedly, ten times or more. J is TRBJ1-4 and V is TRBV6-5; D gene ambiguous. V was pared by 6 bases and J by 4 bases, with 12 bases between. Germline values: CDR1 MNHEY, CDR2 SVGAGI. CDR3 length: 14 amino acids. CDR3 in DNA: TGTGCCAGCAGCTCCGGGGTAAATAATGAAAAACTGTTTTTT. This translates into CASSSGVNNEKLFF.

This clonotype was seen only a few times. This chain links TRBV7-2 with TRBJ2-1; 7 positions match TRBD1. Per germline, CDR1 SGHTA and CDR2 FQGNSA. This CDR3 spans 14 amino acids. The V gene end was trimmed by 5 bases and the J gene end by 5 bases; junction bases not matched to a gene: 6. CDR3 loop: CASSHRQGNNEQFF. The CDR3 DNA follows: TGTGCCAGCAGCCACCGACAGGGTAACAATGAGCAGTTCTTC. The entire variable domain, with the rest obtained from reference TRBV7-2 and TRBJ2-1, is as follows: GAGVSQSPSNKVTEKGKDVELRCDPISGHTALYWYRQSLGQGLEFLIYFQGNSAPDKSGLPSDRFSAERTGGSVSTLTIQRTQQEDSAVYLCASSHRQGNNEQFFGPGTRLTVL.

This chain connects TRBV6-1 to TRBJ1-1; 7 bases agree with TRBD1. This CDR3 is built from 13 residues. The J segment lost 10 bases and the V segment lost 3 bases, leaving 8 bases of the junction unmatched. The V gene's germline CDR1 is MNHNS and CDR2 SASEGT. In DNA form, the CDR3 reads TGTGCCAGCAGTGACCACAGGGGCGCTGGAGCTTTCTTT. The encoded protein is CASSDHRGAGAFF.

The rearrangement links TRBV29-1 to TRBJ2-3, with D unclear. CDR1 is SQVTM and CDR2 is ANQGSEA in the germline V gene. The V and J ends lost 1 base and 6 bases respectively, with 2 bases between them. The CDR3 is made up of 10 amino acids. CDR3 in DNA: TGCAGCGTTGAAGCGGATACGCAGTATTTT. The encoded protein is CSVEADTQYF.

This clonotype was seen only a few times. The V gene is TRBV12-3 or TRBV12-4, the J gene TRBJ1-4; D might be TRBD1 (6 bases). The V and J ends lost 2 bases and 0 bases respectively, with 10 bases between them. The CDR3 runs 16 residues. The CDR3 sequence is CASSLTGTPTNEKLFF. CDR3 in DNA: TGTGCCAGCAGTTTAACAGGGACACCAACTAATGAAAAACTGTTTTTT.

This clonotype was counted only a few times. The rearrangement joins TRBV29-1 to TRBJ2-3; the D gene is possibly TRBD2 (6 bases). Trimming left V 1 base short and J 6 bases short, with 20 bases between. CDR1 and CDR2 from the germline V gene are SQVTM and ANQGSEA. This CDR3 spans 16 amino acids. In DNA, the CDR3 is TGCAGCGTTGAAGGGGGAGGACTCCCTCCATCGGATACGCAGTATTTT. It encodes CSVEGGGLPPSDTQYF.